This T cell receptor beta chain was documented in a study of T cells in Graves' hyperthyroidism and ophthalmopathy (dated by TCRdb to about 2019). With regard to the full study: Peripheral blood samples were taken at initial diagnosis, before any treatment was given. TCR V-J signatures able to tell the groups apart were searched for in a discovery cohort of 90 to 100 patients, of whom approximately 40 had Graves' ophthalmopathy and around 58 had stable Graves' hyperthyroidism. Prospective prediction of ophthalmopathy was tested in an independent validation cohort of 18 to 20 hyperthyroidism patients and 15 to 17 patients who later progressed to ophthalmopathy. The roughly 94 discovery patients were randomly split 7:3 into training and test sets. The study also compared thyroid tissue and blood T-cell repertoires from roughly 6 Graves' hyperthyroidism patients. After sampling, hyperthyroidism patients received methimazole starting at 30 mg daily, and ophthalmopathy patients received high-dose intravenous methylprednisolone. The paper reports TCR Vbeta CDR3 sequencing of approximately 130 peripheral blood samples: 40 to 45 ophthalmopathy, around 80 hyperthyroidism and some 17 progressor patients. Study-level results and caveats: In validation, the model predicted progression to ophthalmopathy with about 71% sensitivity and about 72% specificity, a median of about six months before onset. Sample size was not statistically predetermined, and blinding of investigators to group allocation was not performed. A model built on a 13 V-J signature distinguished ophthalmopathy from stable hyperthyroidism, reaching 87.88% sensitivity and under 84% specificity in cross-validation and 80%/75% in testing. Most expanded thyroid clonotypes (frequency above 0.001) were also detected in blood, suggesting blood repertoires may reflect thyroid immune responses.

Amplification of TCR beta CDR3 regions was carried out from RNA transcripts. The first round of RT-PCR for the TCR CDR3 was performed with the HTBI primer set and the Qiagen OneStep RT-PCR kit. Libraries were constructed in a second round of multiplex PCR, after which size selection and purification were performed. Sequencing of the libraries was done on an Illumina HiSeq2000 using paired-end 100 bp reads. As for the authors' bioinformatics: SOAPnuke was used to process the raw data, throwing out any read that contained adapters or uncalled bases, had a mean Phred below 15, or lacked an exact constant-primer or identifier match. High-quality paired reads were merged with COPE v1.2.5, and unique nucleotide sequences were defined as clonotypes. MiTCR v1.1 was used to align clonotypes to the IMGT TRBV, TRBD and TRBJ reference segments. The analysis was restricted to V-J combinations with a frequency above 0.0001, which together covered 99% to 99.2% of the repertoires. A TCS score was defined as the ratio of F50 (clonal expansion) to E x V (chaos), with BLOSUM62-based TCRdist applied between CDR3 peptides within each V-J. Welch's t-statistics and random forest reduced 514 V-J features to around 14, which were used in a naive Bayes classifier (R e1071). TCRdb reanalyzed the raw reads on its own, using fastp at Q25 for trimming and MiXCR for clone calling, and kept in-frame beta chains. CDR3 protein sequences are deduplicated, and each keeps its most common genes and DNA. The V and J calls follow TCRdb's processing rather than the paper's. The sample data list about 570,000 distinct CDR3 sequences, and 11% to 15% of these were observed just once. The biggest ten clones account for 11% to 15% of the sample.

CDR1 and CDR2 (SNHLY, FYNNEI) derive from the germline V gene. The CDR3 contains 13 residues, cysteine and phenylalanine counted. Only the CDR3 DNA stays, 39 bases, in frame from base 1. V is trimmed back by 5 bases and J by 10 bases, and the junction contains 6 bases that no gene match accounts for. This clonotype was seen many times. The target of this receptor is not known. No per-base quality is available; no much larger clone lies one base away. A patient counted as having stable Graves' hyperthyroidism if no progression to ophthalmopathy occurred over 18 months of follow-up. Hyperthyroidism patients were newly diagnosed, had a disease duration of under 2 months, and were aged 18 to 65 years. The study excluded patients with uncontrolled infections, other autoimmune diseases, pregnancy or lactation. Diagnoses were established on the basis of clinical symptoms, serum thyroxine and TRAb, thyroid ultrasound, and orbital computed tomography. Ficoll-Paque density gradient centrifugation was used to isolate PBMCs from 10 ml of fresh peripheral blood. Total RNA was extracted with Trizol reagent, and quality was checked on an Agilent 2100 Bioanalyzer.

The receptor was isolated from a woman in her 40s with Graves' hyperthyroidism. Sample: blood. The rearrangement combines TRBV2 with TRBJ2-1; TRBD1 lines up with 9 middle nucleotides. CDR3 protein: CASSTGQGVEQFF. The DNA sequence follows: TGTGCCAGCAGTACGGGACAGGGAGTGGAGCAGTTCTTC. Full variable domain (CDR3 extended with the reference TRBV2 and TRBJ2-1 proteins): EPEVTQTPSHQVTQMGQEVILRCVPISNHLYFYWYRQILGQKVEFLVSFYNNEISEKSEIFDDQFSVERPDGSNFTLKIRSTKLEDSAMYFCASSTGQGVEQFFGPGTRLTVL.